This T cell receptor (beta chain) was profiled in a study of CD8 T cells in ankylosing spondylitis (dated by TCRdb to about 2017). Turning to the overall study: The study profiled T cell receptor beta repertoires in healthy donors and ankylosing spondylitis patients to find disease-linked TCR variants. In total, the full study cohort was made up of roughly 100 healthy donors and approximately 27 ankylosing spondylitis patients. Peripheral blood was sampled, and synovial fluid was also collected from ankylosing spondylitis patients.

The research as a whole found: Some motif variants had previously been reported in the synovial fluid and blood of reactive arthritis patients, which suggests shared mechanisms of disease initiation. Blood from ankylosing spondylitis patients appeared to be characterized by a TCR beta motif composed of several highly homologous amino acid variants. The disease-linked clones were reported to be significantly enriched in matched synovial fluid samples from ankylosing spondylitis patients. The disease-linked clones showed a CD8+ phenotype and occurred at relatively low frequencies in peripheral blood.

Sequenced on an Illumina HiSeq 2500. Quantitative 5'-RACE with molecular barcodes was used to prepare TCR beta libraries. For the original study's pipeline: Disease-linked TCR variants were identified with a new computational method built on a probabilistic model of VDJ rearrangement. TCRdb reprocessed the public reads (quality trimming at Q25 with fastp, clone calling with MiXCR) and kept in-frame beta chains. Identical CDR3 protein sequences are pooled into one entry, listed with their most common genes and DNA. The V and J calls and clone size come from TCRdb's table, not from the authors' own analysis. Across this sample there are some 9,400 distinct CDR3 sequences, with roughly 6% seen only once. Clones ranked in the top ten supply 41% of the sample. In its sample, this clonotype was seen many times. Its specific antigen is unknown. No per-base quality is available; no much larger clone lies one base away.

The germline ends are 13 bases apart after V is trimmed by 1 base and J by 0 bases. The germline V gene supplies CDR1 SGDLS and CDR2 YYNGEE. Including the terminal cysteine and phenylalanine, the CDR3 comprises 17 residues. The DNA shown is the 51-base CDR3, in frame from base 1. The sequencing input was blood, either unsorted or a sorted T cell fraction (not recorded which). This TCR was sampled from a female donor with ankylosing spondylitis or in good health (not recorded which). The chain uses TRBV9 and TRBJ2-2, with the D gene not confidently named. The sequenced DNA is TGTGCCAGCAGCGTACCCTCCGGGCAACCGAACACCGGGGAGCTGTTTTTT. Its amino acids are CASSVPSGQPNTGELFF.